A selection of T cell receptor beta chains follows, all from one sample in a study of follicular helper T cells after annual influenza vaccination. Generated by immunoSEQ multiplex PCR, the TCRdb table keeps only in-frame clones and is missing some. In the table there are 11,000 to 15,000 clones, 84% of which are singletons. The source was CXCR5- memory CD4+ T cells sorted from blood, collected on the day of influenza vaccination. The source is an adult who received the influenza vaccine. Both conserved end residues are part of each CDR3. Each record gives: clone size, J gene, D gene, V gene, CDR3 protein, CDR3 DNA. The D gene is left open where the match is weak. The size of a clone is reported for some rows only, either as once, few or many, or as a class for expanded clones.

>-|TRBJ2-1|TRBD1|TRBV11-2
CASSPNRDRVNNEQFF
TGTGCCAGCAGCCCAAACCGGGACAGGGTTAACAATGAGCAGTTCTTC
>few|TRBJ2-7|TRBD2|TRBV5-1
CASKLAGGHEQYF
TGCGCCAGCAAGTTAGCGGGGGGGCACGAGCAGTACTTC
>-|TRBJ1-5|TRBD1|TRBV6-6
CATKRQGFNQPQHF
TGTGCCACCAAACGACAGGGCTTCAATCAGCCCCAGCATTTT
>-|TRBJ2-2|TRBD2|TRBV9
CASSVAGGSGELFF
TGTGCCAGCAGCGTAGCGGGGGGGTCCGGGGAGCTGTTTTTT
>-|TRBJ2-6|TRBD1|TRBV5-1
CASSYRQTGATANVLTF
TGCGCCAGCAGCTACAGACAAACAGGGGCCACGGCCAACGTCCTGACTTTC
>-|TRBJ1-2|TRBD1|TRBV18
CASSLSRDRGSYTF
TGTGCCAGCTCACTGTCCCGGGACAGGGGATCATACACCTTC
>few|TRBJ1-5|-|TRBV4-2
CASSQERVGQPQHF
TGTGCCAGCAGCCAAGAAAGAGTGGGTCAGCCCCAGCATTTT
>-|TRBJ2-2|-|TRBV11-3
CASSLSGVIGELFF
TGTGCCAGCAGCTTATCCGGGGTAATCGGGGAGCTGTTTTTT
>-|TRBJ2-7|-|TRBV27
CASSLGPTSSYEQYF
TGTGCCAGCAGTTTAGGACCGACGAGCTCCTACGAGCAGTACTTC
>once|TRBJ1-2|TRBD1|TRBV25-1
CASASLKGQGYGYTF
TGTGCCAGCGCCTCGCTTAAGGGACAGGGGTATGGCTACACCTTC
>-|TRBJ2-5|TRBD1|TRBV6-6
CASRKQGRKETQYF
TGTGCCAGCAGAAAACAGGGGCGAAAAGAGACCCAGTACTTC
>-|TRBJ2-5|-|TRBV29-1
CSAPDRRGQETQYF
TGCAGCGCCCCGGACAGGCGGGGGCAAGAGACCCAGTACTTC
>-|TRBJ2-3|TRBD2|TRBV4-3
CASSQQTSGGPWGDTQYF
TGCGCCAGCAGCCAGCAGACTAGCGGGGGCCCCTGGGGCGATACGCAGTATTTT
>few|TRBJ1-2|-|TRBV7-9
CASSLLRDRGYTF
TGTGCCAGCAGCTTATTAAGGGACCGTGGCTACACCTTC
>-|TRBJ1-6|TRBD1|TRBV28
CASSPGTGGYSPLHF
TGTGCCAGCAGTCCTGGGACAGGGGGATATTCACCCCTCCACTTT
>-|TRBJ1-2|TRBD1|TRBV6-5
CASSWDRGRGNYGYTF
TGTGCCAGCAGTTGGGACAGGGGGCGTGGTAACTATGGCTACACCTTC
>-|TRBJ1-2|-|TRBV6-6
CASGDPGTKGGYTF
TGTGCCAGCGGCGACCCGGGGACAAAGGGTGGCTACACCTTC
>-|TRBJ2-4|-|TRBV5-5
CASSSPGPTGNIQYF
TGTGCCAGCAGCTCCCCGGGACCCACGGGGAACATTCAGTACTTC
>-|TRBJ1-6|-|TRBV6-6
CASSARRQVDPLHF
TGTGCCAGCAGTGCCCGACGACAGGTTGATCCCCTCCACTTT
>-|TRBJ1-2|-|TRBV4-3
CASSISGMDGYTF
TGCGCCAGCAGCATTTCAGGGATGGATGGCTACACCTTC
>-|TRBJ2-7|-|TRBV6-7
CASSRGREGIVDEQYF
TGTGCCAGCAGTCGGGGACGGGAAGGCATTGTGGACGAGCAGTACTTC
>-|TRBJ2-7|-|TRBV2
CASSSAGRSSYEQYF
TGTGCCAGCAGCTCGGCGGGGCGCAGCTCCTACGAGCAGTACTTC
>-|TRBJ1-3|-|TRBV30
CAWSGGNTIYF
TGTGCCTGGAGTGGGGGAAACACCATATATTTT
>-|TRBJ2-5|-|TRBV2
CASSTLRLLETQYF
TGTGCCAGCAGTACCCTCAGGCTATTGGAGACCCAGTACTTC
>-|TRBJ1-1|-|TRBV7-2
CASSLGVTLNTEAFF
TGTGCCAGCAGCTTAGGTGTAACGCTTAACACTGAAGCTTTCTTT
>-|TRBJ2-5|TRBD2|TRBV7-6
CASSRLLAGGLGETQYF
TGTGCCAGCAGCCGCCTGTTAGCGGGGGGGCTGGGTGAGACCCAGTACTTC
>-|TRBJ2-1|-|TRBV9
CASSVGGWAYDHEQFF
TGTGCCAGCAGCGTAGGGGGGTGGGCATATGACCATGAGCAGTTCTTC
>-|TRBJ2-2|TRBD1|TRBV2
CASRSGGDDGELFF
TGTGCCAGCAGATCAGGGGGCGACGACGGGGAGCTGTTTTTT
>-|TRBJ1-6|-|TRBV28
CASSPPGSQNSPLHF
TGTGCCAGCAGTCCACCCGGATCCCAAAATTCACCCCTCCACTTT
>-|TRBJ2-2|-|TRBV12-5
CASGLYGGTGELFF
TGTGCTAGTGGTTTGTACGGGGGTACCGGGGAGCTGTTTTTT
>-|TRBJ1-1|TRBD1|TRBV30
CAWSVARTGGTEAFF
TGTGCCTGGAGTGTAGCCCGGACAGGGGGCACTGAAGCTTTCTTT
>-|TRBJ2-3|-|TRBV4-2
CASSQESGGFRAQYF
TGTGCCAGCAGCCAAGAGTCTGGGGGGTTTAGGGCGCAGTATTTT
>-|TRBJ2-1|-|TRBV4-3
CASSQGPASYNEQFF
TGCGCCAGCAGCCAAGGTCCGGCATCCTACAATGAGCAGTTCTTC
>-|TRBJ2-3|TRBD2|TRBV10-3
CAISEGLAGSTDTQYF
TGTGCCATCAGTGAGGGACTAGCAGGTAGCACAGATACGCAGTATTTT
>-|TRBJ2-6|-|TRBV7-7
CASSEAGVPQSRANVLTF
TGTGCCAGCAGCGAAGCTGGAGTGCCACAAAGTCGGGCCAACGTCCTGACTTTC
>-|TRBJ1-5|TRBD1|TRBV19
CASRGQGTGQPQHF
TGTGCCAGTAGGGGACAGGGAACGGGTCAGCCCCAGCATTTT
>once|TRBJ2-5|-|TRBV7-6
CVSSSGGGVETQYF
TGTGTCAGCAGCTCAGGGGGGGGCGTGGAGACCCAGTACTTC
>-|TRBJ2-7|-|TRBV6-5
CASSRQTGNHEQYF
TGTGCCAGCAGTCGCCAAACAGGGAACCACGAGCAGTACTTC
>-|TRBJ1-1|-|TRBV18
CASSPDGTNTEAFF
TGTGCCAGCTCACCGGACGGGACGAACACTGAAGCTTTCTTT
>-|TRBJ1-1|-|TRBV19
CATTTPPGTEAFF
TGTGCCACCACAACCCCCCCCGGAACTGAAGCTTTCTTT
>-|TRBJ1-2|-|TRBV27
CASKKTGLANYGYTF
TGTGCCAGCAAGAAAACAGGTTTAGCTAACTATGGCTACACCTTC
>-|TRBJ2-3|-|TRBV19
CASTEGGGTDTQYF
TGTGCCAGTACCGAGGGGGGAGGCACAGATACGCAGTATTTT
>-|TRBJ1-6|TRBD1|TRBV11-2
CASSLEGDRLGSPLHF
TGTGCCAGCAGCTTAGAGGGGGACAGGTTGGGCTCACCCCTCCACTTT
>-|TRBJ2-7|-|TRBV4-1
CASSNVLGRHEQYF
TGCGCCAGCAGCAACGTGCTCGGACGCCACGAGCAGTACTTC
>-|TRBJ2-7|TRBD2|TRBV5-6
CASSLERGPRYEQYF
TGTGCCAGCAGCTTGGAGCGGGGGCCCCGATACGAGCAGTACTTC